Below are 27 T cell receptor beta chains sequenced from a single sample in a study of shared clonotypes between healthy human individuals. Profiling relied on immunoSEQ multiplex PCR, and the TCRdb table lists in-frame clones only, not all of them. The sample yields 950,000 to 1,300,000 clones, approximately 72% seen once. The sample comprised memory CD4+ T cells sorted from blood. The subset: CD45RA-negative fraction. Receptors were obtained from a man aged 18 to 30 in good health.

CDR3 sequence: CASSENGVSNEKLFF. CDR3 in DNA: TGTGCCAGCAGTGAGAACGGGGTTTCGAATGAAAAACTGTTTTTT. The chain combines TRBV2 with TRBJ1-4; no clear D. This CDR3 region has 15 residues. V was pared by 3 bases and J by 5 bases, with 13 bases between. Per germline, CDR1 SNHLY and CDR2 FYNNEI.

This clone has more than one count but fewer than ten. The chain joins TRBV7-2 to TRBJ2-3; perhaps TRBD1 as D (5 bases). The CDR3 has 12 amino acids. V dropped 4 bases and J dropped 10 bases, with 12 bases sitting between them. Per the germline V gene, CDR1 is SGHTA and CDR2 is FQGNSA. CDR3 bases: TGTGCCAGCAGCTACCTCAGGGATCCGCAGTATTTT. It codes for CASSYLRDPQYF.

This clone was seen only once. The chain combines TRBV15 with TRBJ1-5, with a possible D match to TRBD1 (5 bases). Germline V lookup: CDR1 LNHNV, CDR2 YYDKDF (reference sequence). This CDR3 region has 12 residues. V lost 8 bases and J lost 5, with 10 bases in between. Here the CDR3 DNA reads TGTGCCACCGGAGACAGCCATCAGCCCCAGCATTTT. Amino acid sequence: CATGDSHQPQHF.

This clone was recorded only once. The chain joins TRBV27 to TRBJ2-1; D perhaps matches TRBD2 (5 bases). Germline values: CDR1 MNHEY, CDR2 SMNVEV (reference sequence). The V gene lost 6 bases and the J gene lost 4 bases, with 7 bases spanning the gap. The CDR3 is 12 amino acids. In DNA, the CDR3 is TGTGCCAGCAGAACTAGATACAATGAGCAGTTCTTC. Its protein is CASRTRYNEQFF.

At least ten counts were recorded for this clone. The V call is TRBV28, the J call TRBJ1-2; 7 bases fit TRBD1. The V segment lost 5 bases and the J segment 0 bases; nucleotides outside the gene matches: 3. Germline V gene data show CDR1 as MDHEN and CDR2 as SYDVKM. This CDR3 is 14 amino acids long. CDR3 amino acids: CASSAGTANYGYTF. The CDR3 nucleotides read TGTGCCAGCAGTGCGGGGACAGCTAACTATGGCTACACCTTC.

The sample holds one count of this clone. The chain carries TRBV5-1 and TRBJ1-3; no clear D. In germline, CDR1 is SGHRS, CDR2 YFSETQ. V was shortened by 8 bases and J by 1 base, with 10 bases between the two germline ends. The CDR3 spans 13 residues. CDR3 in amino acids: CASRGDSGNTIYF. In DNA, the CDR3 is TGCGCCAGTCGAGGTGATTCTGGAAACACCATATATTTT.

V and J are TRBV14 and TRBJ1-4; 8 bases align to TRBD1. Germline values: CDR1 SGHDN, CDR2 FVKESK. The V gene end was trimmed by 4 bases and the J gene end by 8 bases; junction bases not matched to a gene: 6. This CDR3 has 14 amino acids. CDR3 residues: CASSPQRTGEKLFF. DNA for the CDR3: TGTGCCAGCAGCCCTCAACGGACAGGGGAAAAACTGTTTTTT.

The chain has TRBV11-2 and TRBJ2-1; D is ambiguous. CDR3 length: 11 amino acids. V lost 5 bases and J lost 9, with 8 bases in between. Germline V gene sequence: CDR1 SGHAT, CDR2 FQNNGV. The CDR3 loop reads CASSRMGEQFF. The CDR3 DNA sequence: TGTGCCAGCAGCCGCATGGGTGAGCAGTTCTTC.

In its sample, this clone was seen a few times. This chain links TRBV9 with TRBJ1-1, with D possibly being TRBD1 (5 bases). V gave up 0 bases and J gave up 4 bases, with 13 bases separating them. CDR1 is SGDLS, CDR2 YYNGEE, per germline. The CDR3 loop spans 15 amino acids. CDR3 DNA sequence: TGTGCCAGCAGCGTAGAGGGACTTAGGAGCACTGAAGCTTTCTTT. Translating it yields CASSVEGLRSTEAFF.

This clone was seen a handful of times. The rearrangement uses TRBV18 and TRBJ2-7; D is uncertain. The CDR3 extends over 11 amino acids. Germline V lookup: CDR1 KGHSH, CDR2 LQKENI. V was trimmed by 3 bases and J by 7 bases, leaving 7 bases between them. The CDR3 here is CASSPGEEQYF. The DNA for the CDR3 is TGTGCCAGCTCACCGGGCGAGGAGCAGTACTTC.

The gene calls are TRBV4-1 and TRBJ2-1, with 7 bases lining up with TRBD1. The germline CDR1 and CDR2 sequences are MGHRA and YSYEKL. Losses at the gene ends were 3 bases for V and 6 bases for J; bases not matched to a gene: 8. CDR3 length equals 15 residues. The chain's CDR3 is CASSHEMGQINEQFF. CDR3 bases: TGCGCCAGCAGCCATGAAATGGGACAGATCAATGAGCAGTTCTTC.

The rearrangement joins TRBV5-1 to TRBJ2-5, with a tentative D call TRBD1 (7 bases). The V and J ends lost 7 bases and 4 bases respectively, with 17 bases between them. Germline V gives CDR1 SGHRS, CDR2 YFSETQ. The CDR3 covers 14 residues. CDR3 in amino acids: CASFRGDQGETQYF. The CDR3 coding sequence is TGCGCCAGCTTCAGGGGGGATCAGGGAGAGACCCAGTACTTC.

V and J are TRBV7-2 and TRBJ2-7; 7 bases match TRBD2. After removal of 2 bases from V and 7 bases from J, the junction contained 14 bases not matched to a gene. In germline, CDR1 is SGHTA, CDR2 FQGNSA. The CDR3 is made up of 16 amino acids. CDR3 sequence (DNA): TGTGCCAGCAGCTTACCTTCTCTTGCGGGAGTGGGGGAGCAGTACTTC. It codes for CASSLPSLAGVGEQYF.

This sequence joins TRBV7-2 and TRBJ2-2; D is unclear. CDR1 and CDR2 (germline): SGHTA, FQGNSA. Trimming left V 6 bases short and J 5 bases short, with 10 bases between. The CDR3 has 13 residues. CDR3 protein: CASRRRETGELFF. Written as DNA, the CDR3 is TGTGCCAGCAGGAGAAGAGAAACCGGGGAGCTGTTTTTT.

This chain links TRBV10-1 with TRBJ2-1; TRBD2 agrees at 11 bases. The CDR3 totals 15 residues. Trimming took 6 bases from V and 4 from J; bases not matched to a gene: 5. CDR1 and CDR2 (germline): WNHNN, SYGVQD (reference sequence). CDR3 residues: CASSPRTSGYNEQFF. CDR3 DNA sequence: TGCGCCAGCAGCCCCCGGACTAGCGGGTACAATGAGCAGTTCTTC.

This chain uses TRBV9 with TRBJ2-1, with TRBD2 matching over 10 bases. The V segment lost 4 bases and the J segment 5 bases; nucleotides outside the gene matches: 9. The CDR3 is made up of 16 amino acids. Germline CDR1 is SGDLS and CDR2 is YYNGEE. The CDR3 loop is CASSLAGLALNNEQFF. The CDR3 region has the DNA TGTGCCAGCAGCCTAGCGGGACTAGCGCTCAACAATGAGCAGTTCTTC. Drawing the rest from reference TRBV9 and TRBJ2-1, the complete variable domain is DSGVTQTPKHLITATGQRVTLRCSPRSGDLSVYWYQQSLDQGLQFLIQYYNGEERAKGNILERFSAQQFPDLHSELNLSSLELGDSALYFCASSLAGLALNNEQFFGPGTRLTVL.

This clone came up a few times. The gene calls are TRBV6-4 and TRBJ1-6; D is ambiguous. This CDR3 is 13 amino acids long. Germline V gene data show CDR1 as MRHNA and CDR2 as SNTAGT. The V gene lost 5 bases and the J gene lost 7 bases, with 9 bases spanning the gap. CDR3 in amino acids: CASSIVGNSPLHF. The CDR3, as DNA: TGTGCCAGCAGTATCGTGGGAAATTCACCCCTCCACTTT.

This clone was counted a few times. This chain uses TRBV21-1 with TRBJ2-1; TRBD1 is taken as the D call from the table, unchecked against the DNA. TRBV21-1 is termed a pseudogene. The CDR3 contains 15 residues. CDR3 in DNA: TGTGCCAGCAGCAATGGGAAGGGGGCATACAATGAGCAGTTCTTC. This translates into CASSNGKGAYNEQFF.

This rearrangement joins TRBV7-8 to TRBJ2-3, with 8 bases lining up with TRBD2. CDR1 is SGHVS, CDR2 FQNEAQ, per germline. With V trimmed by 5 bases and J by 1 base, 5 bases remained unmatched. CDR3 length equals 15 residues. The CDR3 sequence: CASSPRGGRTDTQYF. The CDR3 nucleotides are TGTGCCAGCAGCCCCCGGGGGGGACGCACAGATACGCAGTATTTT.

In DNA form, the CDR3 reads TGTGCCTGGAATCGCTACGGTGGGGCCAACGTCCTGACTTTC. Translating gives CAWNRYGGANVLTF. This chain connects TRBV30 to TRBJ2-6; D unclear. There are 14 residues in the CDR3. V lost 4 bases and J 3 bases, leaving 10 bases between the germline ends. Germline CDR1 and CDR2: GTSNPN and SVGIG (reference sequence). Based on the CDR3 plus reference TRBV30 and TRBJ2-6, the full variable domain is SQTIHQWPATLVQPVGSPLSLECTVEGTSNPNLYWYRQAAGRGLQLLFYSVGIGQISSEVPQNLSASRPQDRQFILSSKKLLLSDSGFYLCAWNRYGGANVLTFGAGSRLTVL.

The rearrangement uses TRBV7-9 and TRBJ2-7; D is possibly TRBD2 (5 bases). The length of the CDR3 is 15 residues. Trimming cost V 0 bases and J 7 bases, with 16 bases left between them. Per the germline V gene, CDR1 is SEHNR and CDR2 is FQNEAQ (reference sequence). The CDR3, as DNA: TGTGCCAGCAGCTTAGCCCCCCCCGGGGAAGGGGAGCAGTACTTC. This codes for CASSLAPPGEGEQYF.

The chain carries TRBV30 and TRBJ1-6; 7 nucleotides match TRBD1. V lost 1 base and J lost 3; bases outside the gene matches: 6. From germline, CDR1 is GTSNPN and CDR2 SVGIG (reference sequence). The CDR3 is 16 residues long. The CDR3 loop reads CAWSAIRDSYNSPLHF. Written as DNA, the CDR3 is TGTGCCTGGAGTGCAATAAGGGACAGCTATAATTCACCCCTCCACTTT. Together with reference TRBV30 and TRBJ1-6, the CDR3 gives the full variable domain: SQTIHQWPATLVQPVGSPLSLECTVEGTSNPNLYWYRQAAGRGLQLLFYSVGIGQISSEVPQNLSASRPQDRQFILSSKKLLLSDSGFYLCAWSAIRDSYNSPLHFGNGTRLTVT.

The chain has TRBV6-5 and TRBJ1-2; D remains ambiguous. The CDR3 is made up of 10 amino acids. V shed 5 bases and J shed 2 bases, with 0 bases lying between them. CDR1 MNHEY and CDR2 SVGAGI come from the germline V gene. The CDR3 here is CASSNYGYTF. In DNA, the CDR3 is TGTGCCAGCAGTAACTATGGCTACACCTTC.

The V call is TRBV6-6, the J call TRBJ2-1; the D gene is possibly TRBD2 (6 bases). The V gene lost 5 bases and the J gene lost 10 bases, with 15 bases spanning the gap. The germline gives CDR1 MNHNY, CDR2 SVGAGI (reference sequence). There are 13 residues in the CDR3. CDR3 protein: CASSPSGGREQFF. The CDR3 coding sequence is TGTGCCAGCAGTCCATCCGGGGGACGGGAGCAGTTCTTC.

V and J are TRBV10-3 and TRBJ1-5, with D unresolved. The CDR3 contains 12 residues. CDR1 and CDR2 (germline): ENHRY, SYGVKD. Trimming left V 3 bases short and J 6 bases short, with 6 bases between. This CDR3 reads CAISDGAQPQHF. The DNA for the CDR3 is TGTGCCATCAGTGACGGAGCTCAGCCCCAGCATTTT.

The chain is built from TRBV5-6 and TRBJ1-6; 7 positions agree with TRBD1. In germline, CDR1 is SGHDT, CDR2 YYEEEE. The CDR3 runs 15 residues. Germline trimming cut 3 bases from V and 5 bases from J; bases unmatched to any gene: 5. The CDR3 loop is CASSSGQANNSPLHF. In DNA form, the CDR3 reads TGTGCCAGCAGCTCAGGACAGGCCAATAATTCACCCCTCCACTTT.

The V call is TRBV5-1, the J call TRBJ2-3; TRBD1 is a possible D gene (5 bases). From germline, CDR1 is SGHRS and CDR2 YFSETQ. The length of the CDR3 is 15 residues. Trimming took 0 bases from V and 4 from J, leaving 12 bases between them. CDR3 DNA sequence: TGCGCCAGCAGCTTGGAAGACAGCTCCTCAGATACGCAGTATTTT. The encoded protein is CASSLEDSSSDTQYF.